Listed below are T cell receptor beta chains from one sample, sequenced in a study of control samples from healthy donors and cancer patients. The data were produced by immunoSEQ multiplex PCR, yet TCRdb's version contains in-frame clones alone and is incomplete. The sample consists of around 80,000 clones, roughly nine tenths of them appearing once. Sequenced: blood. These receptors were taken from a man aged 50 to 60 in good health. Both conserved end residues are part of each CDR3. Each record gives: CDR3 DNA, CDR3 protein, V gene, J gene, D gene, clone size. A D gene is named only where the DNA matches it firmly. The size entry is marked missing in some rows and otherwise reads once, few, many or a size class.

TGTGCCAGCAGTCCACAGGGGGCGGTCAGCGAAAAACTGTTTTTT,CASSPQGAVSEKLFF,TRBV25-1,TRBJ1-4,TRBD1,NA
TGTGCCAGCAGCACCCGTTCTAGCGGGATAGGAGATACGCAGTATTTT,CASSTRSSGIGDTQYF,TRBV7-8,TRBJ2-3,TRBD2,NA
TGTGCCAGCTCCCTCAGGGTCGACACTGAAGCTTTCTTT,CASSLRVDTEAFF,TRBV18,TRBJ1-1,NA,NA
TGTGCCAGCAGCCTGACAGGGGCTAGCAATCAGCCCCAGCATTTT,CASSLTGASNQPQHF,TRBV27,TRBJ1-5,TRBD1,NA
TGTGCCAGCAGCCAAGGGACAGGGGTGAGGGAGACCCAGTACTTC,CASSQGTGVRETQYF,TRBV3-1/TRBV3-2,TRBJ2-5,TRBD1,NA
TGCGCCAGCAGTGAACCCGGGGACAATCAGCCCCAGCATTTT,CASSEPGDNQPQHF,TRBV10-2,TRBJ1-5,NA,NA
TGTGCCAGCAGCGCTGAGGGGGGTGGCGAGCAGTACTTC,CASSAEGGGEQYF,TRBV6-4,TRBJ2-7,NA,NA
TGTGCCAGCAGTGAATGGAGGGAGGGGCCCCAGCATTTT,CASSEWREGPQHF,TRBV6-1,TRBJ1-5,NA,NA
TGTGCCAGCAGTCCGAGAACAGGGTTTGAAGCTTTCTTT,CASSPRTGFEAFF,TRBV2,TRBJ1-1,NA,NA
TGTGCCAGCAGCTTGGGACAGTTCAAAACTGAAGCTTTCTTT,CASSLGQFKTEAFF,TRBV5-4,TRBJ1-1,NA,NA
TGTGCCAGTAGGTTGGACAGGGGGACGGGTGAGCAGTTCTTC,CASRLDRGTGEQFF,TRBV19,TRBJ2-1,TRBD1,few
TGTGCCAGCTCACTCAGGGGGCAGAACACTGAAGCTTTCTTT,CASSLRGQNTEAFF,TRBV18,TRBJ1-1,TRBD1,NA
TGCAGCGTTAGAGGGACAGGGGATAACACCGGGGAGCTGTTTTTT,CSVRGTGDNTGELFF,TRBV29-1,TRBJ2-2,TRBD1,NA
TGTGCCAGCCGAGCGGGGGGCCCAGGCGAGCAGTACTTC,CASRAGGPGEQYF,TRBV19,TRBJ2-7,TRBD2,NA
TGTGCCAGCAGTCCCCTGATGGGGCCCTACAATGAGCAGTTCTTC,CASSPLMGPYNEQFF,TRBV6-5,TRBJ2-1,NA,NA
TGTGCCAGCAGGCCTACTGGCGGGGGGGCCTACAATGAGCAGTTCTTC,CASRPTGGGAYNEQFF,TRBV7-3,TRBJ2-1,TRBD2,NA
TGCGCCAGCAGCCAAGATGCGGGGATCAGAGCTTTCTTT,CASSQDAGIRAFF,TRBV4-1,TRBJ1-1,NA,NA
TGTGCCGGGGCCCCCCGGGACAGGGAATATGGCTACACCTTC,CAGAPRDREYGYTF,TRBV7-9,TRBJ1-2,TRBD1,NA
TGTGCCAGCAGCCAAACAGGGGCAACTAATGAAAAACTGTTTTTT,CASSQTGATNEKLFF,TRBV11-3,TRBJ1-4,TRBD1,few
TGCGCCAGCTCACCGTCAGGGGTTTCTGGAAACACCATATATTTT,CASSPSGVSGNTIYF,TRBV5-1,TRBJ1-3,NA,NA
TGTGCCAGCAGGGACAGTGGGGTCCGAGGGGGCTACACCTTC,CASRDSGVRGGYTF,TRBV27,TRBJ1-2,NA,NA
TGCGCCAGCAGCTGGTTGGGACAGAACACCGGGGAGCTGTTTTTT,CASSWLGQNTGELFF,TRBV5-1,TRBJ2-2,NA,NA
TGCGCCAGCAGCTTACAGGGTTGGAACACTGAAGCTTTCTTT,CASSLQGWNTEAFF,TRBV5-1,TRBJ1-1,NA,NA
TGTGCCAGCAGTCGCACTGGGGACCCCATTGGGAACACTGAAGCTTTCTTT,CASSRTGDPIGNTEAFF,TRBV6-6,TRBJ1-1,NA,NA
TGTGCCAGCAGCTATTACTCTGGGACGTTTAACACTGAAGCTTTCTTT,CASSYYSGTFNTEAFF,TRBV5-6,TRBJ1-1,NA,NA
TGTGCCAGCAGCTTAGCGACAGTCCGCTCTGGGGCCAACGTCCTGACTTTC,CASSLATVRSGANVLTF,TRBV7-2,TRBJ2-6,NA,NA
TGTGCCAGCAGCTTAGGACGGGAGCCCCAGCATTTT,CASSLGREPQHF,TRBV13,TRBJ1-5,NA,few
TGTGCCAGCAGCTACGGTAGGGCTTCACCCCTCCACTTT,CASSYGRASPLHF,TRBV5-6,TRBJ1-6,NA,NA